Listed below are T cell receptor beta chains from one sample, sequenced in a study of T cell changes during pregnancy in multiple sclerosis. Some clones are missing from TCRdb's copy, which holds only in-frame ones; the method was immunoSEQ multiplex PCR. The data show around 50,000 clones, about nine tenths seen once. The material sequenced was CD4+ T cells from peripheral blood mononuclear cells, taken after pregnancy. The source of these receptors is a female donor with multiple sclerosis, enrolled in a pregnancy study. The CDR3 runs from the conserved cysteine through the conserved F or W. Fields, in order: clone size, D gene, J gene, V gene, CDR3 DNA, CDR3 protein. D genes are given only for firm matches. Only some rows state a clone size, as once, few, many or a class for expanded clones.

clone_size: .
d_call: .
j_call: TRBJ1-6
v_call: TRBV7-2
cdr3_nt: TGTGCCAGCAGCTTAGGGTATCAGTCACCCCTCCACTTT
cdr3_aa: CASSLGYQSPLHF

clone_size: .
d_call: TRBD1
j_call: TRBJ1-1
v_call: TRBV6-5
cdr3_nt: TGTGCCAGCAGCCGCCAGGGACAGGGTGGCACTGAAGCTTTCTTT
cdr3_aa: CASSRQGQGGTEAFF

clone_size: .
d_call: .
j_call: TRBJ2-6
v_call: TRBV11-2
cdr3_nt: TGTGCCAGCAGCTTAGCAGGGACTGGGGCCAACGTCCTGACTTTC
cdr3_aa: CASSLAGTGANVLTF

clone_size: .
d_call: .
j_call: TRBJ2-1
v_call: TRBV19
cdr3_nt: TGTGCCAGTAGTACCCCCGGGGGTCAGGGTGAGCAGTTCTTC
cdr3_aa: CASSTPGGQGEQFF

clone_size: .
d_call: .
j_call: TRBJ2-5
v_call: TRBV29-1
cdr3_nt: TGCAGCGCCCCAGGGTCGCTCCGAGAGACCCAGTACTTC
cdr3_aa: CSAPGSLRETQYF

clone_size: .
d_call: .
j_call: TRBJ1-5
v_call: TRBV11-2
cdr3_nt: TGTGCCAGCAGCTTTGGGGGAGGAGAATATCAGCCCCAGCATTTT
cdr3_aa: CASSFGGGEYQPQHF

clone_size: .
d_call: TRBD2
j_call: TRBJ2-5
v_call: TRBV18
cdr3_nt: TGTGCCAGCTCTCTTCGGGGGGGGGCGCGGCTGGAGACCCAGTACTTC
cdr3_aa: CASSLRGGARLETQYF

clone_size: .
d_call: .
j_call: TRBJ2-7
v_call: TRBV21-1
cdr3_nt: TGTGCCAGCAGCAAAAAAAAAGGGACTAGCGGGGGGGCCTACGAGCAGTACTTC
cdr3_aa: CASSKKKGTSGGAYEQYF

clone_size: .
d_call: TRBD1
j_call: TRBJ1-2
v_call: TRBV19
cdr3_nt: TGTGCCAGTAGTATAGGGGACAGCCCTAAAACCTTC
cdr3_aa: CASSIGDSPKTF

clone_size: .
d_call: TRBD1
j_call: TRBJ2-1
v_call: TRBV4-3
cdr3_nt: TGCGCCAGCAGCCAAGATAGCCGGGACAGGGTCGGAGTGCAGTTCTTC
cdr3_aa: CASSQDSRDRVGVQFF

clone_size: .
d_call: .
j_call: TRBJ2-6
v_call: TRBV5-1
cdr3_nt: TGCGCCAGCGATCCGGGGTCAGCCAACGTCCTGACTTTC
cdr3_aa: CASDPGSANVLTF

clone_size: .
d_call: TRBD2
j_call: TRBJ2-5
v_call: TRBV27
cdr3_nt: TGTGCCAGCAGTTTTAGCGGGGCTAGAGAGACCCAGTACTTC
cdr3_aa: CASSFSGARETQYF

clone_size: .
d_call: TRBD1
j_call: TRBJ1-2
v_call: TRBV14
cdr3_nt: TGTGCCAGCAGCCCGGGACAGGGGTATGGCTACACCTTC
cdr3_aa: CASSPGQGYGYTF

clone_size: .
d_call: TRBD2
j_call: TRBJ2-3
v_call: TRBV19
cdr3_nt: TGTGCCAGTTCCGAGCGGGGAGGGGGCACAGATACGCAGTATTTT
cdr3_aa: CASSERGGGTDTQYF

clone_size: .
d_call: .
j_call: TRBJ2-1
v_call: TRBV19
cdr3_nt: TGTGCCAGTAGCTCATCAGGGTTACCCCCCTACAATGAGCAGTTCTTC
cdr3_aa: CASSSSGLPPYNEQFF

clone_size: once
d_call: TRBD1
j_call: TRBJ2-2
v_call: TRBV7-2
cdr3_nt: TGTGCCAGCAGTTACCGACAGGGCCCCGGGGAGCTGTTTTTT
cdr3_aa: CASSYRQGPGELFF

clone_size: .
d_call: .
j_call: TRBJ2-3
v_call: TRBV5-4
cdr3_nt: TGTGCCAGCAGCTTGAGTCGGGGAGGCACAGATACGCAGTATTTT
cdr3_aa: CASSLSRGGTDTQYF

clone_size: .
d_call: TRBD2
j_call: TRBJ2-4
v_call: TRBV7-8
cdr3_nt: TGTGCCAGCAGCTTAAGCGGGGGAAACATTCAGTACTTC
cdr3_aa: CASSLSGGNIQYF

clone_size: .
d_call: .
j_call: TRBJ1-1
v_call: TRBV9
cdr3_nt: TGTGCCAGCAGCCAGGGAGGGAACACTGAAGCTTTCTTT
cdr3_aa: CASSQGGNTEAFF

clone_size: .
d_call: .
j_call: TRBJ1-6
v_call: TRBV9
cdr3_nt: TGTGCCAGCAGCTCCCGGGAGCACTATAATTCACCCCTCCACTTT
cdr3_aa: CASSSREHYNSPLHF

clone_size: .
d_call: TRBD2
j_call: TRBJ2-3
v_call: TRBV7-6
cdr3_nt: TGTGCCAGCAGCATCGGGACTAGCGGGGGGGATACGCAGTATTTT
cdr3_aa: CASSIGTSGGDTQYF

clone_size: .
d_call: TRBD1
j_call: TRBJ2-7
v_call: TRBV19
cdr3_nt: TGTGCCAGTACCCAGACAGGGGGATCCTACGAGCAGTACTTC
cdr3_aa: CASTQTGGSYEQYF

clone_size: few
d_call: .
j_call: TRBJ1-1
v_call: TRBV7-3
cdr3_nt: TGTGCCAGCAGCCCCTCGGGACAATTGGTTGAAGCTTTCTTT
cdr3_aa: CASSPSGQLVEAFF

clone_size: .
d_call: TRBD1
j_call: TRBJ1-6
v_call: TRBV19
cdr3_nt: TGTGCCAGTAGTATAGGACAGGGTGGAAATTCACCCCTCCACTTT
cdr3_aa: CASSIGQGGNSPLHF

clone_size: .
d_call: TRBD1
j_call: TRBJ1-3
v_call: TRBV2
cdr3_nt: TGTGCCAGCAGGGACAGGGGGCCGGGAAACACCATATATTTT
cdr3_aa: CASRDRGPGNTIYF

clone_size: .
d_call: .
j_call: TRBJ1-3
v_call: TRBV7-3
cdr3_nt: TGTGCCAGCAGTAAACAGGGCTACTCTGGAAACACCATATATTTT
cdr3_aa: CASSKQGYSGNTIYF

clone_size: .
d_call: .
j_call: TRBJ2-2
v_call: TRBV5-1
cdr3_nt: TGCGCCAGCAGCTTGCCTAGCACCGGGGAGCTGTTTTTT
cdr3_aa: CASSLPSTGELFF

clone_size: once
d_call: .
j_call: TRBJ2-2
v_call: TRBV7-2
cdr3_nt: TGTGCCAGCAGCTCCATACGGGGGACCGGGGAGCTGTTTTTT
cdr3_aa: CASSSIRGTGELFF

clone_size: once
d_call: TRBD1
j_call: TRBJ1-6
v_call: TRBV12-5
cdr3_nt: TGTGCTAGTGGTTTGGTAGACAGGGGATATTCACCCCTCCACTTT
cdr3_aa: CASGLVDRGYSPLHF

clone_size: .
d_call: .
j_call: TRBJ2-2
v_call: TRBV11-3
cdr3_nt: TGTGCCAGCAGCAACCGAGGGGGTAGCACCGGGGAGCTGTTTTTT
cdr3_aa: CASSNRGGSTGELFF

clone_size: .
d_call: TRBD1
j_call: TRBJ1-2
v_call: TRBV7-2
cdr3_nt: TGTGCCAGCAGCTCAGATACGGGACAGAACTATGGCTACACCTTC
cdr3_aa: CASSSDTGQNYGYTF

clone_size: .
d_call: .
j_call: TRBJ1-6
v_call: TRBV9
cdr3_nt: TGTGCCAGCAGCGCCGCGGGCCGGGGGAATTCACCCCTCCACTTT
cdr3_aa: CASSAAGRGNSPLHF

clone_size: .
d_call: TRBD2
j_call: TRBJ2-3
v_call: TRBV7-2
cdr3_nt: TGTGCCAGCAGTCGGACTCTCGGACTAGCGGGGGCAATCACAGATACGCAGTATTTT
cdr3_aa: CASSRTLGLAGAITDTQYF

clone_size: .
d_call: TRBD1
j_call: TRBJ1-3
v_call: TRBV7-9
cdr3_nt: TGTGCCAGCAGCTTCGGACAGGGCGCCCGACGCTCTGGAAACACCATATATTTT
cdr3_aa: CASSFGQGARRSGNTIYF

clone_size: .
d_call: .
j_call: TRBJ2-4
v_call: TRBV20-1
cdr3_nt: TGCAGTGTCCTTATCGAAAACATTCAGTACTTC
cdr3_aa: CSVLIENIQYF

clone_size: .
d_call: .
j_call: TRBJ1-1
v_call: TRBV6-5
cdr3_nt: TGTGCCAGCAGGAGGGGCCAACAGGGAAACACTGAAGCTTTCTTT
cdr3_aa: CASRRGQQGNTEAFF

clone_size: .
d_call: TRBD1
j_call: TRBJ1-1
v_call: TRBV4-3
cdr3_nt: TGCGCCAGCAGCCAAGAGGACAGGGGCACTGAAGCTTTCTTT
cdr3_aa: CASSQEDRGTEAFF

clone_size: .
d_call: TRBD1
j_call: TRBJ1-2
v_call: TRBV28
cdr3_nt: TGTGCCAGCAGTTTATTGGGACAGATCTATGGCTACACCTTC
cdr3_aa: CASSLLGQIYGYTF

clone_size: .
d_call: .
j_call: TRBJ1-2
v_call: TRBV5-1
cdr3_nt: TGCGCCAGCAGCTGGGGGGGACCGCGTATCTCCTTC
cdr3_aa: CASSWGGPRISF

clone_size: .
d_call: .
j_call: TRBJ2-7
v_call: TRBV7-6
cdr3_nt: TGTGCCAGCAGCTTAGACAGGACCTCCTACGAGCAGTACTTC
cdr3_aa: CASSLDRTSYEQYF

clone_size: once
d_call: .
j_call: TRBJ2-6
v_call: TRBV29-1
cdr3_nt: TGCAGCGTTGAACAGGGGAGAGACGTCCTGACTTTC
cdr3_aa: CSVEQGRDVLTF

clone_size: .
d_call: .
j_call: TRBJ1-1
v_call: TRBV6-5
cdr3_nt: TGTGCCAGCATTAGGCAGGGGTTGGACACTGAAGCTTTCTTT
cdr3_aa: CASIRQGLDTEAFF

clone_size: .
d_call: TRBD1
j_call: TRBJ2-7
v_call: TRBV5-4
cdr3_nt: TGTGCCAGCAGCAAGACAGGGAACTACGAGCAGTACTTC
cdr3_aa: CASSKTGNYEQYF

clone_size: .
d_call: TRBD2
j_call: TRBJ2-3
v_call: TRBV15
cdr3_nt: TGTGCCACCAGCAGCCGACTAGCGGGGCCTTCAGATACGCAGTATTTT
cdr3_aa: CATSSRLAGPSDTQYF

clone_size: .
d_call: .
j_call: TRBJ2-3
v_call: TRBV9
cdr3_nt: TGTGCCAGCAGCGTAGTTGGCGGCTCTAGCACAGATACGCAGTATTTT
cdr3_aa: CASSVVGGSSTDTQYF

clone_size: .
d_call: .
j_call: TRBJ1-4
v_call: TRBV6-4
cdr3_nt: TGTGCCAGCAGTGAGGCGGGCCAGCCGGGTGAAAAACTGTTTTTT
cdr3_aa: CASSEAGQPGEKLFF

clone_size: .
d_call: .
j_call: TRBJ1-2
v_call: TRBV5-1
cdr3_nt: TGCGCCAGCAGCTTGGGCGAGAGGGGCTACACCTTC
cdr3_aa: CASSLGERGYTF

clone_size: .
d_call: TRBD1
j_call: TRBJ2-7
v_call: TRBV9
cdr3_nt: TGTGCCAGCAGCGTAGAGGGACAGGGGGCGCGGGAGCAGTACTTC
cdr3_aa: CASSVEGQGAREQYF

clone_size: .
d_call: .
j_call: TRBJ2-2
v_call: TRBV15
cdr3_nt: TGTGCCACCAGGAGAGAGGCAGCCGGGGAGCTGTTTTTT
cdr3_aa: CATRREAAGELFF

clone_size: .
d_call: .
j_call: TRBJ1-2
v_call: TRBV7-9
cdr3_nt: TGTGCCAGCAGCGATCGGGGCTACACCTTC
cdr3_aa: CASSDRGYTF

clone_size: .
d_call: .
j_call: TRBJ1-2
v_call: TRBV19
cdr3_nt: TGTGCCAGTAGTATGGGCATTTATGGCTACACCTTC
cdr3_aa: CASSMGIYGYTF

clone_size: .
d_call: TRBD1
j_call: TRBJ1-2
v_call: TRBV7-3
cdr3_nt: TGTGCCAGCAGCCCTGGGGGGACAGGGTCAGGTGGCTACACCTTC
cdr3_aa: CASSPGGTGSGGYTF

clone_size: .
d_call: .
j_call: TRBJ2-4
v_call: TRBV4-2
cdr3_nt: TGTGCCAGCAGCCCCGACCCGGGGGAGAACATTCAGTACTTC
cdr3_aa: CASSPDPGENIQYF

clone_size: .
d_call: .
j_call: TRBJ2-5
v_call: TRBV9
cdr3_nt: TGTGCCAGCAGCGTAGGTGCCGGAGGTGGCCAAGAGACCCAGTACTTC
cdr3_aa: CASSVGAGGGQETQYF